This TCR beta chain was retrieved from a study of cytomegalovirus exposure and HLA in healthy donors. Points from the study as a whole: As confirmed in vitro, a few CMV-associated chains were specific for CMV antigens. High sensitivity and specificity were reportedly achieved when the classifier diagnosed cytomegalovirus status. Rarity held for most TCR sequences, but there were some public TCRs that occurred in many donors.

The CDR3 sequence is 13 residues long. V shed 0 bases and J shed 10 bases, with 15 bases lying between them. The germline V gene has CDR1 GTSNPN and CDR2 SVGIG (reference sequence). A word on this clone: Its target is unknown.

The donors formed part of the roughly 110-subject validation cohort, distinct from the roughly 630-subject first cohort. Here immunoSEQ multiplex PCR was the method, and the copy in TCRdb shows in-frame clones only, minus some. The data show 300,000 to 400,000 clones, roughly 87% seen once. What was sequenced was PBMCs. This TCR came from a man in his thirties or forties in good health and CMV-seronegative. The V and J genes are TRBV30 and TRBJ1-1; D might be TRBD1 (6 bases). The CDR3 sequence: CAWSVEQGAGAFF. The CDR3 DNA reads TGTGCCTGGAGTGTAGAACAGGGTGCCGGAGCTTTCTTT. Full variable domain (missing parts from reference TRBV30 and TRBJ1-1): SQTIHQWPATLVQPVGSPLSLECTVEGTSNPNLYWYRQAAGRGLQLLFYSVGIGQISSEVPQNLSASRPQDRQFILSSKKLLLSDSGFYLCAWSVEQGAGAFFGQGTRLTVV.